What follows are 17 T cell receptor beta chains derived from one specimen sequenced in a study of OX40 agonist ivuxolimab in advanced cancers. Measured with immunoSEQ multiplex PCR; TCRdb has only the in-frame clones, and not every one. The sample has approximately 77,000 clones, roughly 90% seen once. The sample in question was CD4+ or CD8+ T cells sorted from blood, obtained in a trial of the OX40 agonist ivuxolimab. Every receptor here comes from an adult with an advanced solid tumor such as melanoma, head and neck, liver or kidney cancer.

As DNA, the CDR3 is TGCGCCAGCAGCTTGGAAGGGTCTGGAAACACCATATATTTT. It encodes CASSLEGSGNTIYF. This chain links TRBV5-1 with TRBJ1-3; no firm D call. The germline gives CDR1 SGHRS, CDR2 YFSETQ. Trimming took 0 bases from V and 1 from J, leaving 5 bases between them. The CDR3 extends over 14 amino acids.

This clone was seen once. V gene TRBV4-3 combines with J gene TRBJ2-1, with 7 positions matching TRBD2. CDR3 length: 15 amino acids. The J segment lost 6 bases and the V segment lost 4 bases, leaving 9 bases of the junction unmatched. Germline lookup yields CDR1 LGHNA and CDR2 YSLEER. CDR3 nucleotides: TGCGCCAGCAGCCGCGGACTAGGGTTCGGCAATGAGCAGTTCTTC. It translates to CASSRGLGFGNEQFF.

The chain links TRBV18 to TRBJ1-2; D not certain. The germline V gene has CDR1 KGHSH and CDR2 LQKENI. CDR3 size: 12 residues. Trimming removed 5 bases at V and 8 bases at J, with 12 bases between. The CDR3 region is CASSTGAGGYTF. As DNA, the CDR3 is TGTGCCAGCTCAACTGGAGCAGGAGGCTACACCTTC.

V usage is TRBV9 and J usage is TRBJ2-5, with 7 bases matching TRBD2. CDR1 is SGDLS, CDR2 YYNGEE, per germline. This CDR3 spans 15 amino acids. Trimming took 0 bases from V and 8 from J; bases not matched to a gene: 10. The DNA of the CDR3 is TGTGCCAGCAGCGTAGATCCCGGACTAGGGGCAACCCAGTACTTC. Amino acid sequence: CASSVDPGLGATQYF.

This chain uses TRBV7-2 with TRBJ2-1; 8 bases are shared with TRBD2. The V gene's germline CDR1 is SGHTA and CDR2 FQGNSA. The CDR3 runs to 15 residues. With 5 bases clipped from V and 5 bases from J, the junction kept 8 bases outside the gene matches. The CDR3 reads CASSPGVAGNNEQFF. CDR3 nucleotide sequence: TGTGCCAGCAGCCCCGGGGTAGCGGGGAACAATGAGCAGTTCTTC.

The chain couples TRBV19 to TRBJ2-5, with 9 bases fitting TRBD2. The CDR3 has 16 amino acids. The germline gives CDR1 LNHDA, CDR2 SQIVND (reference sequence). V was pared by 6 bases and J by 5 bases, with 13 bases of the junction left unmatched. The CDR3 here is CASRSSGTVKGETQYF. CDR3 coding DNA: TGTGCCAGTAGATCTAGCGGGACAGTGAAGGGGGAGACCCAGTACTTC.

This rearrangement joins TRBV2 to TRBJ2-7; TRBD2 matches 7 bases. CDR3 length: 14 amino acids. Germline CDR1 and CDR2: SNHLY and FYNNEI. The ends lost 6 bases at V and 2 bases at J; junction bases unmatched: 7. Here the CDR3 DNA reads TGTGCCAGCAGGTGGGCCGGGAGGCCCTACGAGCAGTACTTC. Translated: CASRWAGRPYEQYF.

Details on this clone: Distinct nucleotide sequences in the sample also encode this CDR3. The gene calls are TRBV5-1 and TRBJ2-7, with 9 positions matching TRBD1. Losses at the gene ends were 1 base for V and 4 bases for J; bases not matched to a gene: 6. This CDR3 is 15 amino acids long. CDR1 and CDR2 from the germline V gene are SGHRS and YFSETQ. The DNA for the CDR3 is TGCGCCAGCAGCTTGCTTCCAGGACAGGGGTACGAGCAGTACTTC. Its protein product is CASSLLPGQGYEQYF.

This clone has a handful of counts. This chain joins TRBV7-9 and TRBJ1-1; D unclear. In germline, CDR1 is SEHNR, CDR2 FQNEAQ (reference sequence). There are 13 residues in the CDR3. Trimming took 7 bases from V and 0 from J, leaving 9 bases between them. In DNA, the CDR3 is TGTGCCAGCACCCAGATCCTGAACACTGAAGCTTTCTTT. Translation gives CASTQILNTEAFF.

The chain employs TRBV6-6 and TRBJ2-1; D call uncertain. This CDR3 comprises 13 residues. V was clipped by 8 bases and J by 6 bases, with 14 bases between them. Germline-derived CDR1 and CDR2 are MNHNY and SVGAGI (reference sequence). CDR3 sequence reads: CASYATTVNEQFF. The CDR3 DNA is TGTGCCAGCTACGCTACTACCGTCAATGAGCAGTTCTTC.

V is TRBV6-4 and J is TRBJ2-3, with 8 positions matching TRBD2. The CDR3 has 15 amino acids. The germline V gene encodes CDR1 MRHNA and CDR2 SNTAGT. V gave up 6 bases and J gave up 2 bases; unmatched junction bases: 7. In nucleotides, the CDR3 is TGTGCCAGCAGCTCCGGAGGACTAGCCACAGATACGCAGTATTTT. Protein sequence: CASSSGGLATDTQYF.

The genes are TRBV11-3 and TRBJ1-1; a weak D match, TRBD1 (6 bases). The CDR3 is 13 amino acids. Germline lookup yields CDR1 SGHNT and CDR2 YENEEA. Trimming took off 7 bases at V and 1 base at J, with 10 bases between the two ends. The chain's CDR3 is CASIGTSNTEAFF. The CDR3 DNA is TGTGCCAGCATCGGGACATCGAACACTGAAGCTTTCTTT. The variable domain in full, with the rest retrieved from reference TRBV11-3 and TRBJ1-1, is EAGVVQSPRYKIIEKKQPVAFWCNPISGHNTLYWYLQNLGQGPELLIRYENEEAVDDSQLPKDRFSAERLKGVDSTLKIQPAELGDSAVYLCASIGTSNTEAFFGQGTRLTVV.

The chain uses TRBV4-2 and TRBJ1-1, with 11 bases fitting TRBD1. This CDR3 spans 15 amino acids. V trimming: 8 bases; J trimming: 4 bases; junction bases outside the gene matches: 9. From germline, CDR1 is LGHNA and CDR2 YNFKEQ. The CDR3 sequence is CASGRTGGGGTEAFF. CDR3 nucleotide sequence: TGTGCCAGCGGAAGGACAGGGGGCGGCGGCACTGAAGCTTTCTTT.

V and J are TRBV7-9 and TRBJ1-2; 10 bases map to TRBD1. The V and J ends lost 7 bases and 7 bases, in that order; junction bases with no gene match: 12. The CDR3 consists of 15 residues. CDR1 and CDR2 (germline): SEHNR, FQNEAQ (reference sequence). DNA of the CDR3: TGTGCCAGCAACGAAGCCGGGACAGGGGCGCTTGGCTACACCTTC. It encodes CASNEAGTGALGYTF.

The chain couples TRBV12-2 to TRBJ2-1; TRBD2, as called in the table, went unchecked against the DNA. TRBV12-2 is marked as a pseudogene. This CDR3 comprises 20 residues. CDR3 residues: CASRFHWRWASGRICNEQFF. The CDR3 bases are TGTGCAAGTCGCTTCCACTGGAGGTGGGCCAGCGGGAGGATCTGCAATGAGCAGTTCTTC.

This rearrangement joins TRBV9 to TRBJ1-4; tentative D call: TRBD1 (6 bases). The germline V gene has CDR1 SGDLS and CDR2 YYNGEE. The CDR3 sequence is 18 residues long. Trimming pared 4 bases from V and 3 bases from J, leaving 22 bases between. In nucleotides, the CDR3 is TGTGCCAGCAGCCCAACCACCGGGACAAAGCTGGCTAATGAAAAACTGTTTTTT. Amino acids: CASSPTTGTKLANEKLFF.

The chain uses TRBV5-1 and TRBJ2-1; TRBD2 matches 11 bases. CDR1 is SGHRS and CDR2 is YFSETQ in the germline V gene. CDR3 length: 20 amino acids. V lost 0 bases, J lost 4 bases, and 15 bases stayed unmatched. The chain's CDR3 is CASSLEPVPRGLAAYNEQFF. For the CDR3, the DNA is TGCGCCAGCAGCTTGGAACCAGTTCCGAGGGGACTAGCGGCTTACAATGAGCAGTTCTTC.